The 12 T cell receptor beta chains below were found in one sample sequenced in a study of cytomegalovirus exposure and HLA in healthy donors. PCR was performed using 60 Vbeta and 13 Jbeta primers. Repertoires were generated with immunoSEQ multiplex PCR, while TCRdb's copy carries only in-frame clones and drops some. In the table there are about 200,000 clones, roughly 82% of which are singletons. Material for sequencing was PBMCs. The origin of the receptors is a man aged 40-49 years in good health and CMV-seropositive.

The V gene is TRBV2, the J gene TRBJ2-5, with D possibly TRBD2 on 6 matching bases. TRBJ2-7 explains the end of the DNA better; the J call may be wrong. The CDR3 extends over 14 amino acids. The germline CDR1 and CDR2 sequences are SNHLY and FYNNEI. The CDR3 DNA follows: TGTGCCAGCAGTGGATGGACGGAGGGGTACGAGCAGTACTTC. Translation gives CASSGWTEGYEQYF.

The chain couples TRBV5-4 to TRBJ1-1; D is unclear. Germline V gene sequence: CDR1 SGHNT, CDR2 YYREEE (reference sequence). The CDR3 is 14 amino acids. The V end lost 1 base, the J end lost 0 bases, and 7 bases lay between the germline ends. The chain's CDR3 is CASSLQVLNTEAFF. The CDR3 DNA reads TGTGCCAGCAGCTTGCAGGTATTGAACACTGAAGCTTTCTTT.

The rearrangement links TRBV5-1 to TRBJ2-2, with 14 bases matching TRBD2. CDR1 and CDR2 (germline): SGHRS, YFSETQ. J lost 6 bases, V lost 2 bases, and 3 bases had no gene match. This CDR3 has 16 residues. The CDR3 reads CASSFLGLAGAGELFF. CDR3 coding DNA: TGCGCCAGCAGCTTTCTGGGACTAGCGGGAGCCGGGGAGCTGTTTTTT. Looking up the rest from reference TRBV5-1 and TRBJ2-2 gives the full variable domain: KAGVTQTPRYLIKTRGQQVTLSCSPISGHRSVSWYQQTPGQGLQFLFEYFSETQRNKGNFPGRFSGRQFSNSRSEMNVSTLELGDSALYLCASSFLGLAGAGELFFGEGSRLTVL.

The chain joins TRBV27 to TRBJ2-2, with TRBD1 identical over 7 bases. J was trimmed by 2 bases and V by 5 bases; bases with no gene match: 8. The germline V gene encodes CDR1 MNHEY and CDR2 SMNVEV (reference sequence). This CDR3 has 16 amino acids. The chain's CDR3 is CASSLLDRLNTGELFF. In DNA, the CDR3 is TGTGCCAGCAGTCTATTGGACAGGTTAAACACCGGGGAGCTGTTTTTT.

J is TRBJ1-2 and V is TRBV10-3; D perhaps matches TRBD1 (5 bases). This CDR3 is built from 14 residues. The V gene lost 3 bases and the J gene lost 1 base, with 9 bases spanning the gap. The V gene's germline CDR1 is ENHRY and CDR2 SYGVKD. The CDR3 spells CAISEKGFNYGYTF. The CDR3 DNA is TGTGCCATCAGTGAAAAGGGGTTTAACTATGGCTACACCTTC.

This clone has just a few counts. The chain is built from TRBV5-6 and TRBJ2-7; 9 bases are a match to TRBD1. The junction had 11 bases not matched to a gene; V was cut back by 4 bases and J by 9 bases. The germline V gene has CDR1 SGHDT and CDR2 YYEEEE. This CDR3 comprises 14 residues. In DNA, the CDR3 is TGTGCCAGCAGCATATCCGGGACAGGGAACCGGCAGTACTTC. It is translated as CASSISGTGNRQYF.

The rearrangement uses TRBV16 and TRBJ1-4; D is uncertain. V lost 2 bases to trimming and J lost 2 bases, with 9 bases between them. The CDR3 sequence is 15 residues long. Germline V gene sequence: CDR1 KGHSY, CDR2 FQNENV. The CDR3 loop is CASSQAGVTNEKLFF. The CDR3 DNA follows: TGTGCCAGCAGCCAAGCAGGCGTCACTAATGAAAAACTGTTTTTT. The variable domain in full, with the rest retrieved from reference TRBV16 and TRBJ1-4, is GEEVAQTPKHLVRGEGQKAKLYCAPIKGHSYVFWYQQVLKNEFKFLISFQNENVFDETGMPKERFSAKCLPNSPCSLEIQATKLEDSAVYFCASSQAGVTNEKLFFGSGTQLSVL.

The chain carries TRBV6-1 and TRBJ2-7; 11 bases line up with TRBD1. Germline values: CDR1 MNHNS, CDR2 SASEGT. Losses at the gene ends were 8 bases for V and 5 bases for J; bases not matched to a gene: 8. CDR3 size: 14 residues. The DNA for the CDR3 is TGTGCCAGCGCCCGGACAGGGGGCCGGGACGAGCAGTACTTC. It encodes CASARTGGRDEQYF.

CDR3 in DNA: TGCGCCAGCAGCTTGAGCCAGGGCTACGAGCAGTACTTC. Translating gives CASSLSQGYEQYF. The chain joins TRBV5-1 to TRBJ2-7, with a weak D call TRBD1 (5 bases). Germline CDR1 reads SGHRS; CDR2 reads YFSETQ. There are 13 residues in the CDR3. V lost 1 base to trimming and J lost 3 bases, with 8 bases between them.

The chain links TRBV7-2 to TRBJ2-7, with 8 bases that match TRBD2. Per the germline V gene, CDR1 is SGHTA and CDR2 is FQGNSA. The CDR3 loop spans 16 amino acids. With 5 bases clipped from V and 0 bases from J, the junction kept 9 bases outside the gene matches. CDR3 residues: CASSLTVAGSSYEQYF. The CDR3, as DNA: TGTGCCAGCAGCCTCACCGTAGCGGGGAGCTCCTACGAGCAGTACTTC. Based on the CDR3 plus reference TRBV7-2 and TRBJ2-7, the full variable domain is GAGVSQSPSNKVTEKGKDVELRCDPISGHTALYWYRQSLGQGLEFLIYFQGNSAPDKSGLPSDRFSAERTGGSVSTLTIQRTQQEDSAVYLCASSLTVAGSSYEQYFGPGTRLTVT.

This clone was counted between two and nine times. The rearrangement joins TRBV18 to TRBJ2-7, with D possibly matching TRBD1 (7 bases). The CDR3 has 14 amino acids. Germline lookup yields CDR1 KGHSH and CDR2 LQKENI. The germline V and J ends were trimmed by 2 bases and 5 bases, with 13 bases remaining between them. The DNA for the CDR3 is TGTGCCAGCTCACCAGGAGACAGGGAGGACGAGCAGTACTTC. Translating gives CASSPGDREDEQYF.

About this clone: Other DNA sequences from this sample encode an identical CDR3 as well. The rearrangement joins TRBV5-4 to TRBJ2-7; 7 nucleotides match TRBD2. This CDR3 has 13 amino acids. Germline V gene data show CDR1 as SGHNT and CDR2 as YYREEE (reference sequence). Trimming cost V 1 base and J 4 bases; bases outside gene matches: 2. The CDR3 DNA is TGTGCCAGCAGCTTGCGCGGGAGTTACGAGCAGTACTTC. Protein: CASSLRGSYEQYF. The entire variable domain, with the rest obtained from reference TRBV5-4 and TRBJ2-7, is as follows: ETGVTQSPTHLIKTRGQQVTLRCSSQSGHNTVSWYQQALGQGPQFIFQYYREEENGRGNFPPRFSGLQFPNYSSELNVNALELDDSALYLCASSLRGSYEQYFGPGTRLTVT.